This TCR beta chain was identified in a study of T cell changes during pregnancy in multiple sclerosis. The CDR3 sequence is 15 residues long. V lost 7 bases and J 3 bases, leaving 18 bases between the germline ends. The germline CDR1 and CDR2 sequences are LNHDA and SQIVND (reference sequence). Using immunoSEQ multiplex PCR, the repertoire was profiled, and TCRdb retains in-frame clones only, with some absent. The sample lists under 70,000 clones, roughly nine tenths occurring once. The specimen was CD4+ T cells from peripheral blood mononuclear cells, collected after pregnancy. The receptor was derived from a female donor in good health, enrolled as a control in a pregnancy study. The J gene is TRBJ1-1, the V gene TRBV19, with a weak D call TRBD1 (5 bases). The CDR3 nucleotides are TGTGCCAGTAAGCGGGACGGTAGAGGGGACACTGAAGCTTTCTTT. Amino acids: CASKRDGRGDTEAFF.